This record looks at one T cell receptor (beta chain) sequence and its context. No antigen is known for it. These data belong to a study of spatial heterogeneity in lung cancer. Whole-study context: The study found that TCR transcript counts in tumor regions correlated strongly with a matched bulk RNA-seq T cell module score. Study observations and caveats: Counts of expanded intratumoral alpha and beta TCRs tracked tumor mutation counts. Expanded TCR counts, ubiquitous and regional, correlated respectively with ubiquitous and regional nonsynonymous mutation counts.

The time point is: sample taken at primary tumor resection. The donors were 55 to 80 patients with non-small cell lung cancer that was early-stage and untreated. The CDR3 covers 16 residues. Trimming removed 3 bases at V and 4 bases at J, with 19 bases between. Germline assignment: CDR1 SGDLS and CDR2 YYNGEE. In TCRdb, the 5' RACE reads were re-called with MiXCR into one record per CDR3 protein. The sample lists 20,000 to 30,000 distinct CDR3 sequences, under 10% occurring once. The rearrangement uses TRBV9 and TRBJ2-5, with D possibly matching TRBD2 (6 bases). Source: lung tumor tissue, taken at surgery. This receptor was taken from a male donor with early-stage non-small cell lung cancer. CDR3 DNA: TGTGCCAGCAGCGCCGCCCCTCGGGGGTTAGGAGAGACCCAGTACTTC. Protein sequence: CASSAAPRGLGETQYF.